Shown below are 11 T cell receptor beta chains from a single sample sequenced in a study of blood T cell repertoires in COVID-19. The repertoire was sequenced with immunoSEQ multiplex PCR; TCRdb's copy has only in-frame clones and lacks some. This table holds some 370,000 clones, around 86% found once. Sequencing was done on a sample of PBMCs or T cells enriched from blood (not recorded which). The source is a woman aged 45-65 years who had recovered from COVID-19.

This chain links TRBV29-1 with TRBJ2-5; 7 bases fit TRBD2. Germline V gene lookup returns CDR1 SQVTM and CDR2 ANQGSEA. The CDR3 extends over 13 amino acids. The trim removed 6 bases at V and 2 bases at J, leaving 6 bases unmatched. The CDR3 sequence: CSVAQRGQETQYF. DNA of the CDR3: TGCAGCGTCGCCCAGCGGGGTCAAGAGACCCAGTACTTC.

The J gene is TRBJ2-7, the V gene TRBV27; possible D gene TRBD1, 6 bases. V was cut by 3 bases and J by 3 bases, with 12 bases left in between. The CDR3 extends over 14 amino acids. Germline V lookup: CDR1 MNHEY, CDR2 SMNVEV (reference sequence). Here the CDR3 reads CASSFSGGGYEQYF. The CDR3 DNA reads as TGTGCCAGCAGTTTTTCTGGGGGCGGCTACGAGCAGTACTTC.

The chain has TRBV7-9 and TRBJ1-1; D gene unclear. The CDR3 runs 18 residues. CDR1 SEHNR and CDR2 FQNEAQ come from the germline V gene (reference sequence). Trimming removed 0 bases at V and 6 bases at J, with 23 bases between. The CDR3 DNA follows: TGTGCCAGCAGCTTAGCGACTAACACTGTTGGGAGTCGGGCTGAAGCTTTCTTT. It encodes CASSLATNTVGSRAEAFF.

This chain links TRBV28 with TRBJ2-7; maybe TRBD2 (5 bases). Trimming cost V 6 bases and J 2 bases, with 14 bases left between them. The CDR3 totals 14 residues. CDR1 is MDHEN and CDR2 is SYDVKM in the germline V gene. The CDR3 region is CASSPRTGTYEQYF. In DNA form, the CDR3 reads TGTGCCAGCAGCCCCCGTACGGGAACCTACGAGCAGTACTTC.

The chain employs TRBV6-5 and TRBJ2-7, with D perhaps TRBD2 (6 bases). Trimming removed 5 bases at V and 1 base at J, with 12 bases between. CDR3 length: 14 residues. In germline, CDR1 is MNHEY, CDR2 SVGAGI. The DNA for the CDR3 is TGTGCCAGCAGTCAGACACTAGCATCCTACGAGCAGTACTTC. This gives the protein CASSQTLASYEQYF.

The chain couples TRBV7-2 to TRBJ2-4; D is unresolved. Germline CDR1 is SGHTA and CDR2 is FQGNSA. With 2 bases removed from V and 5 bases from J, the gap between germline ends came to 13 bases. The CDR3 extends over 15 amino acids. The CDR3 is CASSLSAESQNIQYF. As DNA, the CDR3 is TGTGCCAGCAGCTTATCGGCGGAGTCCCAAAACATTCAGTACTTC.

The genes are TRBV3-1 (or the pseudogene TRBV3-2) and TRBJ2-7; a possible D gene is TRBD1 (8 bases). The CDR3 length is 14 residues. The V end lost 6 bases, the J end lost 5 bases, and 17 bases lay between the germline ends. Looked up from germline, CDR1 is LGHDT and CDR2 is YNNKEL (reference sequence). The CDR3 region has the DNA TGTGCCAGCAGTTCACAGGGGGGGTGGAACGAGCAGTACTTC. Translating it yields CASSSQGGWNEQYF.

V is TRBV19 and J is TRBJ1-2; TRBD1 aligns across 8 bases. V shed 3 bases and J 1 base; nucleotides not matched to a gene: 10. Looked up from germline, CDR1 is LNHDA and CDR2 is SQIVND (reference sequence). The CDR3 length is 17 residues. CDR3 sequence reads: CASSILFSTGDNYGYTF. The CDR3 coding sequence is TGTGCCAGTAGTATCTTATTTTCGACAGGGGATAACTATGGCTACACCTTC.

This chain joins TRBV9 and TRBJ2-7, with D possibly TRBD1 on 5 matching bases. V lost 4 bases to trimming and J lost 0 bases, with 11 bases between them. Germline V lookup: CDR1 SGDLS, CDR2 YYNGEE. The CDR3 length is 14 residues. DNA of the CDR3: TGTGCCAGCAGCACAGAACAGGACTCCTACGAGCAGTACTTC. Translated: CASSTEQDSYEQYF.

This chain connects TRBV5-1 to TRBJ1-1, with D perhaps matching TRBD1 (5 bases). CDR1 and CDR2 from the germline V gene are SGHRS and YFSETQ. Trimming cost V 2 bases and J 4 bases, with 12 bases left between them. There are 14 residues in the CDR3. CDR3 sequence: CASSLLGAGTEAFF. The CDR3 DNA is TGCGCCAGCAGCTTATTAGGGGCTGGCACTGAAGCTTTCTTT.

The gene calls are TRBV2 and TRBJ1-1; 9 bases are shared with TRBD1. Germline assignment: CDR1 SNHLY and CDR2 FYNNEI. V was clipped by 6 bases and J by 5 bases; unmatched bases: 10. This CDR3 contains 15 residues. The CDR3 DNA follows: TGTGCCAGCAGCTCATCAACAGGGGGCGTGACTGAAGCTTTCTTT. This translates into CASSSSTGGVTEAFF.